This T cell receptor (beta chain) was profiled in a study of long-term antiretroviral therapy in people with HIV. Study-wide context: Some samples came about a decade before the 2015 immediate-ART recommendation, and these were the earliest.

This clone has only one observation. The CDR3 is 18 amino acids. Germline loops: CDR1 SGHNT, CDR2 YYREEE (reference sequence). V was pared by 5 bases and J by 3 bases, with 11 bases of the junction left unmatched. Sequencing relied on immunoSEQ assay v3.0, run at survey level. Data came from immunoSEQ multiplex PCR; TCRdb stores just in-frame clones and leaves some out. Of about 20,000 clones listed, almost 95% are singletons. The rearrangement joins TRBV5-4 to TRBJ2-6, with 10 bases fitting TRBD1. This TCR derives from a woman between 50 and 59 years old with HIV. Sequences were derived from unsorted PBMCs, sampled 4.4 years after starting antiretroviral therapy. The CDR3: CASSRPRQGAGGANVLTF. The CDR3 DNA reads TGTGCCAGCAGTAGGCCGAGACAGGGGGCGGGTGGGGCCAACGTCCTGACTTTC.